The rows below give T cell receptor beta chains drawn from one sample of a study of blood T cell repertoires in COVID-19. TCRdb's table, derived via immunoSEQ multiplex PCR, lists solely in-frame clones and lacks some. The sample lists approximately 210,000 clones, around 81% occurring once. Material: PBMCs or T cells enriched from blood (not recorded which). The origin of the receptors is a woman aged 45-65 years with acute COVID-19. Each CDR3 is given with its conserved first and last residue. D genes are given only for firm matches. Expanded clones are given a class, and other clones once, few, many or no size at all.

clone size	V gene	J gene	D gene	CDR3 protein	CDR3 DNA
-	TRBV7-2	TRBJ1-3	TRBD1	CASSFGTGGNTIYF	TGTGCCAGCAGCTTTGGGACAGGGGGAAACACCATATATTTT
-	TRBV21-1	TRBJ2-1	-	CASSRPYAVYNEQFF	TGTGCCAGCAGCAGACCATACGCGGTATACAATGAGCAGTTCTTC
few	TRBV28	TRBJ2-1	TRBD1	CASSLPTGQGSYNEQFF	TGTGCCAGCAGTTTGCCTACGGGACAGGGATCGTACAATGAGCAGTTCTTC
-	TRBV7-7	TRBJ2-7	TRBD1	CASSLDRGSYEQYF	TGTGCTAGCAGCTTAGACAGGGGGAGCTACGAGCAGTACTTC
once	TRBV6-5	TRBJ1-2	-	CASRRQNPSNYGYTF	TGTGCCAGCAGGAGACAGAACCCGTCAAACTATGGCTACACCTTC
few	TRBV9	TRBJ1-3	-	CASSVEGRVGNTIYF	TGTGCCAGCAGCGTAGAGGGCAGGGTCGGAAACACCATATATTTT
-	TRBV28	TRBJ1-3	-	CASSSPSSGNTIYF	TGTGCCAGCAGTTCCCCATCCTCTGGAAACACCATATATTTT
-	TRBV6-2/TRBV6-3	TRBJ1-3	-	CASRPGGNPGNTIYF	TGTGCCAGCAGGCCTGGAGGGAATCCTGGAAACACCATATATTTT
-	TRBV6-5	TRBJ2-7	TRBD2	CASSYLRGGEQYF	TGTGCCAGCAGTTACCTTCGGGGGGGCGAGCAGTACTTC
-	TRBV7-6	TRBJ2-5	-	CASNSREGETQYF	TGTGCCAGTAATAGCCGGGAAGGGGAGACCCAGTACTTC
-	TRBV29-1	TRBJ2-5	TRBD1	CSVWTGSQETQYF	TGCAGCGTTTGGACAGGGTCACAAGAGACCCAGTACTTC
once	TRBV7-8	TRBJ1-5	-	CASSPNGVGSNQPQHF	TGTGCCAGCAGCCCCAACGGGGTGGGTAGCAATCAGCCCCAGCATTTT
-	TRBV7-2	TRBJ1-1	-	CASSLAGLTEAFF	TGTGCCAGCAGCTTAGCGGGGCTCACTGAAGCTTTCTTT
-	TRBV7-2	TRBJ2-7	-	CASSQPPVYEQYF	TGTGCCAGCAGTCAACCACCGGTTTATGAGCAGTACTTC